This section outlines one TCR beta chain sequence together with its context. Its antigen is still unknown. The protocol was immunoSEQ multiplex PCR, while the TCRdb copy is restricted to in-frame clones and leaves out a portion. The repertoire holds about 64,000 clones, with 72% as singletons. This sample is drawn from a study of vaccination effects on CD4 cells after COVID-19. Study at large: Each person got two doses of an mRNA SARS-CoV-2 vaccine, BNT162b2 or mRNA-1273. Samples were given by two convalescent patients 16 days and one week before vaccination.

Study-wide findings and caveats: Convalescents' post-vaccine spike-reactive clones were mainly new, vaccine-induced.

V lost 0 bases to trimming and J lost 10 bases; unmatched junction nucleotides: 3. The germline V gene encodes CDR1 MNHNS and CDR2 SASEGT. The CDR3 is 14 residues long. CD4+ T cell isolation took place after 10 days of culture. The source is a human donor who had a prior SARS-CoV-2 infection. The sample was CD4+ T cells from PBMCs cultured without peptide, taken before COVID-19 vaccination. The chain uses TRBV6-1 and TRBJ2-7, with 13 bases fitting TRBD2. The CDR3 spells CASSEAGLAGLQYF. CDR3 DNA sequence: TGTGCCAGCAGTGAAGCGGGACTAGCGGGACTCCAGTACTTC.